This entry is about one TCR beta chain. Someone pulled total RNA out of unfractionated whole blood. V lost 6 bases and J lost 8; bases outside the gene matches: 13. CDR3 length: 16 residues. From germline, CDR1 is DFQATT and CDR2 SNEGSKA (reference sequence). Each cDNA molecule in the library carried unique molecular identifiers. TCRdb passed the 5' RACE reads through MiXCR, listing each CDR3 protein once. The data contain roughly 81,000 distinct CDR3 sequences, about 16% of them singletons. This entry comes from a study of human T cells and chemical hapten exposure. The TCR sequence derives from a female donor in good health. The chain carries TRBV20-1 and TRBJ1-6, with TRBD1 matching 10 bases. The DNA of the CDR3 is TGCAGTGCCCCGGCAACCGGGACAGGGGTAGATTCACCCCTCCACTTT. This codes for CSAPATGTGVDSPLHF.